These T cell receptor beta chains were read from a single sample in a study of blood T cell repertoires in COVID-19. Measured with immunoSEQ multiplex PCR; TCRdb has only the in-frame clones, and not every one. This table has fewer than 400,000 clones, around 82% appearing once. Source material: peripheral blood. The receptors shown here come from a man between 25 and 39 years old with active or convalescent COVID-19. Both conserved end residues are part of each CDR3. D genes are given only for firm matches. The listing skips clone size in some rows; elsewhere it reads once, few, many or a size class.

j_gene | len | d_gene | v_gene | abundance | CDR3nt | CDR3aa
TRBJ1-4 | 16 | TRBD1 | TRBV7-2 | NA | TGTGCCAGCAGCTTAGCAGGGGGCGCCTTTAATGAAAAACTGTTTTTT | CASSLAGGAFNEKLFF
TRBJ1-2 | 14 | NA | TRBV10-3 | NA | TGTGCCATCAGTGTTTCAGGATCTAACTATGGCTACACCTTC | CAISVSGSNYGYTF
TRBJ2-7 | 15 | TRBD1 | TRBV5-5 | NA | TGTGCCAGCAGCTTGGGAGGACAGGGCATCGACGAGCAGTACTTC | CASSLGGQGIDEQYF
TRBJ2-3 | 13 | TRBD2 | TRBV7-2 | few | TGTGCCAGCAGCTTAGCGCGGGAGGATACGCAGTATTTT | CASSLAREDTQYF
TRBJ2-7 | 14 | NA | TRBV13 | many | TGTGCCAGCACCCCAAGGGGGGGAAAAAACGAGCAGTACTTC | CASTPRGGKNEQYF
TRBJ2-7 | 15 | NA | TRBV5-6 | NA | TGTGCCAGCAGCTTGTACCGCAGGCCCACCTACGAGCAGTACTTC | CASSLYRRPTYEQYF
TRBJ2-3 | 14 | NA | TRBV19 | NA | TGTGCCAGTAGTTCACAGACAGGCACAGATACGCAGTATTTT | CASSSQTGTDTQYF
TRBJ2-7 | 12 | NA | TRBV18 | NA | TGTGCCAGCCACGCGGCGATCCCCGAGCAGTACTTC | CASHAAIPEQYF
TRBJ2-5 | 15 | NA | TRBV5-1 | NA | TGCGCCAGCAGCTTGGCCTTAGGGGGCCAAGAGACCCAGTACTTC | CASSLALGGQETQYF
TRBJ1-1 | 11 | NA | TRBV6-5 | few | TGTGCCAGCAGGAGCGGCACTGAAGCTTTCTTT | CASRSGTEAFF
TRBJ1-2 | 16 | TRBD1 | TRBV3-1/TRBV3-2 | once | TGTGCCAGCAGCCAATCACGGACAGGGGGAAGGTATGGCTACACCTTC | CASSQSRTGGRYGYTF
TRBJ2-5 | 17 | TRBD2 | TRBV4-2 | NA | TGTGCCAGCAGCCAAGGGGAGACTAGCGGGGGGGCGGAGACCCAGTACTTC | CASSQGETSGGAETQYF
TRBJ2-7 | 13 | TRBD1 | TRBV30 | NA | TGTGCCTGGAGTTACAGGGGGCTGGGCGAGCAGTACTTC | CAWSYRGLGEQYF
TRBJ2-1 | 14 | NA | TRBV30 | NA | TGTGCCACTGACGGGACTGCCTCCTACAATGAGCAGTTCTTC | CATDGTASYNEQFF
TRBJ2-2 | 15 | NA | TRBV7-2 | NA | TGTGCCAGCAGTTTCCGGGACTTGAACACCGGGGAGCTGTTTTTT | CASSFRDLNTGELFF
TRBJ1-5 | 13 | NA | TRBV7-8 | NA | TGTGCCAGCAGCCAAGGGGGTATCCAGCCCCAGCATTTT | CASSQGGIQPQHF
TRBJ2-2 | 16 | NA | TRBV19 | NA | TGTGCCAGTAGTAACACGGGAGAATTGAACACCGGGGAGCTGTTTTTT | CASSNTGELNTGELFF
TRBJ2-5 | 16 | TRBD2 | TRBV30 | NA | TGTGCCTGGAGTTCCGGGACTAGCGGGGGGCAAGAGACCCAGTACTTC | CAWSSGTSGGQETQYF
TRBJ2-7 | 11 | NA | TRBV6-5 | few | TGTGCCAGCAGTTACTCCCGGGAGCAGTACTTC | CASSYSREQYF
TRBJ2-3 | 17 | TRBD2 | TRBV9 | few | TGTGCCAGCAGCGAAATAGCGGGGGTCCCTGGCACAGATACGCAGTATTTT | CASSEIAGVPGTDTQYF
TRBJ2-5 | 16 | TRBD2 | TRBV24-1 | NA | TGTGCCACCTCCCCCGCGACTAGCGGGAGCCGTGAGACCCAGTACTTC | CATSPATSGSRETQYF
TRBJ1-3 | 16 | NA | TRBV14 | NA | TGTGCCAGCAGTCCCAACCGTAGGACTAACGGAAACACCATATATTTT | CASSPNRRTNGNTIYF